The sample holds one count of the clone carrying this T cell receptor (beta chain). In the authors' methods: Amplification from reference gene primers served as the basis for estimated nucleated cell counts. Sequencing used immunoSEQ multiplex PCR; TCRdb keeps in-frame clones, though not all of them. For V, J and clone size, that table is used; D and trimming come from the DNA. The profile shows over 45,000 clones, over 80% of them singletons. The data were taken from a study of blood T cell repertoires in COVID-19. Overall study: The United States, Italy and Spain were the sources of the acute and convalescent COVID-19 samples. From T cells, B-cell-depleted T cells, or PBMCs came the material, which was cDNA or gDNA.

This receptor was taken from a man in his 70s with acute or convalescent COVID-19. Sequencing was carried out using peripheral blood.

CDR3 DNA: TGTGCCAGCAGTGAATCAAGGGGTGAGCAGTTCTTC. This codes for CASSESRGEQFF. The chain carries TRBV2 and TRBJ2-1; possible D gene TRBD1, 5 bases. CDR3 length: 12 amino acids. Trimming took off 2 bases at V and 9 bases at J, with 8 bases between the two ends. In germline, CDR1 is SNHLY, CDR2 FYNNEI.